A selection of T cell receptor beta chains follows, all from one sample in a study of memory CD4+ T cells and cytomegalovirus serostatus. Sequencing was performed with immunoSEQ multiplex PCR; in TCRdb, only in-frame clones are kept and a portion is missing. The repertoire consists of about 59,000 clones, with 80% occurring once and the leading ten covering 0.53%. The sample was memory CD4+ T cells from blood. The receptors stem from an adult in good health and CMV-seronegative. Some clones in this sample may be carry-over from other donors' samples. The CDR3 runs from the conserved cysteine through the conserved F or W. A D gene is named only where the DNA matches it firmly. The listing skips clone size in some rows; elsewhere it reads once, few, many or a size class.

-,-,TRBV6-5,TRBJ1-3,CASSYSLSSGNTIYF,TGTGCCAGCAGTTACTCGCTGAGCTCTGGAAACACCATATATTTT
few,TRBD1,TRBV7-2,TRBJ1-6,CASSPEGGQGNSPLHF,TGTGCCAGCAGCCCAGAAGGGGGACAGGGTAATTCACCCCTCCACTTT
-,-,TRBV4-3,TRBJ1-3,CASSQVLLGNTIYF,TGCGCCAGCAGCCAAGTTCTCCTTGGAAACACCATATATTTT
-,TRBD1,TRBV7-2,TRBJ1-3,CASSRNTGGTIYF,TGTGCCAGCAGCAGAAACACAGGGGGCACCATATATTTT
-,TRBD2,TRBV18,TRBJ2-1,CASSPMRGGNEQFF,TGTGCCAGCTCACCAATGAGGGGAGGGAATGAGCAGTTCTTC
few,-,TRBV7-9,TRBJ1-4,CASSAQSNEKLFF,TGTGCCAGCAGCGCACAATCGAATGAAAAACTGTTTTTT
-,TRBD1,TRBV5-4,TRBJ2-4,CASSPPSQQGENIQYF,TGTGCCAGCAGCCCCCCGTCCCAACAGGGGGAAAACATTCAGTACTTC
-,TRBD2,TRBV11-2,TRBJ2-3,CASSLLSGRADTQYF,TGTGCCAGCAGCTTATTGAGCGGGAGGGCAGATACGCAGTATTTT
-,-,TRBV18,TRBJ1-5,CASSPPAGDCSQPQHF,TGTGCCAGCTCACCACCTGCAGGGGATTGTAGTCAGCCCCAGCATTTT
-,TRBD2,TRBV30,TRBJ2-5,CAWSGGRETQYF,TGTGCCTGGAGCGGGGGGAGAGAGACCCAGTACTTC
-,TRBD1,TRBV7-2,TRBJ1-6,CASTGGVRGNSPLHF,TGTGCCAGCACCGGGGGGGTCAGGGGGAATTCACCCCTCCACTTT
-,TRBD1,TRBV28,TRBJ1-6,CASSLFILLLTGHNNSPLHF,TGTGCCAGCAGTTTATTCATCCTCCTTCTGACAGGGCATAATAATTCACCCCTCCACTTT
-,-,TRBV5-1,TRBJ1-4,CASSLKWGNEKLFF,TGCGCCAGCAGCTTAAAATGGGGAAATGAAAAACTGTTTTTT